This entry describes one T cell receptor beta chain. Seattle patients were enrolled during active infection and followed longitudinally. The CDR3 consists of 14 residues. Germline V gives CDR1 MNHNS, CDR2 SASEGT. V lost 0 bases and J 4 bases, leaving 9 bases between the germline ends. The data were taken from a study of blood T cell repertoires in COVID-19. Study-wide context: The United States, Italy and Spain supplied acute and convalescent COVID-19 samples.

Per the original data handling: Reference gene primer amplification gave nucleated cell count estimates. Assay used: immunoSEQ multiplex PCR; TCRdb lists only in-frame clones, some missing. V, J and clone size were drawn from that table, and D and trimming were deduced from the DNA. The table has about 150,000 clones, roughly 84% seen once; the top ten hold 8.9%. The TCR sequence derives from a man aged 30-40 years with COVID-19, enrolled during active disease. Specimen: peripheral blood. V is TRBV6-1 and J is TRBJ1-2; D gene ambiguous. This CDR3 reads CASSEAEISYGYTF. The CDR3 nucleotides are TGTGCCAGCAGTGAAGCAGAGATCTCCTATGGCTACACCTTC.